Listed below are T cell receptor beta chains from one sample, sequenced in a study of blood T cell repertoires in COVID-19. Repertoires were generated with immunoSEQ multiplex PCR, while TCRdb's copy carries only in-frame clones and drops some. The sample has approximately 70,000 clones, 90% seen once. Sequenced sample: peripheral blood. These TCRs come from a woman under 30 with acute or convalescent COVID-19. Both conserved end residues are part of each CDR3. D genes are given only for firm matches.

TRBV7-2,TRBJ2-5,TRBD1,CASSLGRQGIQETQYF
TRBV4-1,TRBJ1-6,TRBD1,CASSQGQYNSPLHF
TRBV5-1,TRBJ2-3,.,CASSERINTDTQYF
TRBV24-1,TRBJ2-3,.,CATSDLSSTDTQYF
TRBV11-2,TRBJ2-7,.,CASRMGTPYEQYF
TRBV9,TRBJ1-5,TRBD1,CASSVGDSQPQHF
TRBV7-2,TRBJ1-1,TRBD1,CASSLVARGRMNTEAFF
TRBV7-2,TRBJ2-3,.,CASSLDGLAGRTDTQYF
TRBV7-8,TRBJ2-3,TRBD1,CASSPFRDRSYTDTQYF
TRBV30,TRBJ2-5,TRBD2,CAWSGGTAGGTQYF
TRBV7-2,TRBJ2-6,TRBD2,CASSLSGSSGANVLTF
TRBV24-1,TRBJ2-5,.,CATSDPTGIETQYF
TRBV13,TRBJ1-2,.,CASSLEGIYTF
TRBV7-9,TRBJ2-1,.,CASRGPVNEQFF
TRBV4-3,TRBJ2-7,TRBD2,CASSQDRTGGAYEQYF
TRBV7-9,TRBJ1-3,.,CATPKAGTYDSGNTIYF
TRBV2,TRBJ1-2,.,CASSVSGYTF
TRBV19,TRBJ1-1,.,CASSIAGGAGMNTEAFF
TRBV6-2/TRBV6-3,TRBJ1-5,.,CASSYAFRGGDQPQHF
TRBV11-2,TRBJ1-1,TRBD1,CASSGTGGPEAFF
TRBV5-6,TRBJ2-1,.,CASSSRNYNEQFF
TRBV7-2,TRBJ2-1,.,CASSDSPLVDEQFF
TRBV18,TRBJ2-1,TRBD1,CASSPPLGQGSYNEQFF
TRBV9,TRBJ2-5,TRBD1,CASSIRQGVETQYF
TRBV10-3,TRBJ2-7,.,CAISESGDEQYF
TRBV14,TRBJ2-1,TRBD1,CASSQEIWTGGSYNEQFF
TRBV10-1,TRBJ2-7,TRBD2,CARVGGLAVYEQYF
TRBV19,TRBJ2-3,TRBD1,CASSSGQGTNTQYF
TRBV18,TRBJ1-2,.,CASSDTTGNYGYTF
TRBV3-1/TRBV3-2,TRBJ2-4,TRBD2,CASSQGPGGAKNIQYF
TRBV5-4,TRBJ1-2,TRBD1,CASSSYGQGRSGNYGYTF
TRBV5-4,TRBJ2-1,.,CASSLEPTTELQLQFF
TRBV7-2,TRBJ2-1,TRBD2,CASSLAGASGEQFF
TRBV11-2,TRBJ1-1,TRBD1,CASSSSDRGTFEAFF
TRBV4-3,TRBJ1-1,TRBD1,CASSQDRMTGGDIKTFF
TRBV4-1,TRBJ2-2,.,CASSQEVGGARELFF
TRBV6-6,TRBJ2-7,TRBD1,CASSSGQGRYEQYF
TRBV5-5,TRBJ1-2,.,CASSFQSNYGYTF
TRBV2,TRBJ1-1,TRBD1,CASRKEGATEAFF
TRBV30,TRBJ1-5,.,CAWSRRTGQPQHF
TRBV9,TRBJ2-7,.,CASSVGGDNYEQYF
TRBV6-2/TRBV6-3,TRBJ1-5,.,CASSYSIGQRGNQPQHF
TRBV7-2,TRBJ2-1,.,CASSRTGSSYNEQFF
TRBV2,TRBJ1-4,.,CASRRAGEKLFF
TRBV6-2/TRBV6-3,TRBJ2-1,.,CASSRGAGDSYNEQFF
TRBV28,TRBJ2-7,TRBD1,CASSDRGHGEQYF
TRBV7-9,TRBJ1-1,.,CASSGGPTNTEAFF
TRBV7-2,TRBJ1-5,.,CASSLPVNDRSDQPQHF
TRBV28,TRBJ1-2,.,CASSLFLGNYGYTF
TRBV29-1,TRBJ1-1,.,CSVSLLGRTNTEAFF
TRBV24-1,TRBJ2-3,.,CATSEAGTDTQYF
TRBV13,TRBJ2-1,TRBD1,CASSLGDRESGEQFF
TRBV7-2,TRBJ2-3,TRBD2,CASSWRLAGEGDTQYF
TRBV2,TRBJ2-2,TRBD1,CASSAYGQGNGELFF
TRBV7-9,TRBJ2-2,.,CASSLVLASNTGELFF
TRBV19,TRBJ2-2,.,CASSLGPRGYTGELFF
TRBV30,TRBJ2-2,TRBD1,CAGKQGATGELFF
TRBV24-1,TRBJ2-5,.,CATSDSRGGTQYF
TRBV5-5,TRBJ2-7,.,CASSSAGTTSYEQYF